The sequence of this T cell receptor beta chain was determined in a study of cytomegalovirus exposure and HLA in healthy donors. A multiplex PCR was run with 60 Vbeta primers and 13 Jbeta primers. Repertoires were generated with immunoSEQ multiplex PCR, while TCRdb's copy carries only in-frame clones and drops some. The top ten hold 8.2% of the sample, which has roughly 100,000 clones, just over 75% seen once. Worth noting for this clone: The junction differs from germline at one of its ends, possibly a read error.

Germline V gene lookup returns CDR1 SGHTA and CDR2 FQGNSA. CDR3 length: 14 amino acids. The chain uses TRBV7-2 and TRBJ2-3; the D gene is possibly TRBD2 (6 bases). Sequencing used PBMCs. The source is a man aged 35 to 55 in good health and CMV-seropositive. The CDR3 here is CASSLRTIVDTQYF. CDR3 nucleotide sequence: TGTGCTAGCAGCCTCAGGACTATCGTAGATACGCAGTATTTT. Together with reference TRBV7-2 and TRBJ2-3, the CDR3 gives the full variable domain: GAGVSQSPSNKVTEKGKDVELRCDPISGHTALYWYRQSLGQGLEFLIYFQGNSAPDKSGLPSDRFSAERTGGSVSTLTIQRTQQEDSAVYLCASSLRTIVDTQYFGPGTRLTVL.